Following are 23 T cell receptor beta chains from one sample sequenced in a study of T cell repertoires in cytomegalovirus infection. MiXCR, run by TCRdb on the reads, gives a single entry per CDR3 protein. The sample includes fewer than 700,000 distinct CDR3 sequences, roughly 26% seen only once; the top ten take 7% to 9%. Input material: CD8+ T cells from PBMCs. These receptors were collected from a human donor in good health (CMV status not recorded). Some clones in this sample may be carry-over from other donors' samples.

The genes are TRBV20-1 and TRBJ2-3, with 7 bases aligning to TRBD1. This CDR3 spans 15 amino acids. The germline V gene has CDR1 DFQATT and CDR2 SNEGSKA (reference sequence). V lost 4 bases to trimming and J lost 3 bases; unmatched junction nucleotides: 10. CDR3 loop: CSATRGQFMTDTQYF. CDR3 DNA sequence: TGCAGTGCTACCCGGGGACAGTTCATGACAGATACGCAGTATTTT.

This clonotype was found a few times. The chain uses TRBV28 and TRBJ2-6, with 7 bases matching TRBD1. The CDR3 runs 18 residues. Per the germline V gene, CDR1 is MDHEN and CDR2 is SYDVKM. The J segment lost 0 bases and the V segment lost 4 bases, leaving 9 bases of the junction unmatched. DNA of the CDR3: TGTGCCAGCAGTTCCCGCTCTCCAGGGGGCTCTGGGGCCAACGTCCTGACTTTC. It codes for CASSSRSPGGSGANVLTF.

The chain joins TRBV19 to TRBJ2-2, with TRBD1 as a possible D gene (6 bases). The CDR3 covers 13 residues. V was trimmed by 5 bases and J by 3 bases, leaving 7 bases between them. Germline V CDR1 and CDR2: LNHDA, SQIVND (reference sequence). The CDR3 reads CASSGQYTGELFF. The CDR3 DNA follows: TGTGCCAGTAGTGGACAGTACACCGGGGAGCTGTTTTTT.

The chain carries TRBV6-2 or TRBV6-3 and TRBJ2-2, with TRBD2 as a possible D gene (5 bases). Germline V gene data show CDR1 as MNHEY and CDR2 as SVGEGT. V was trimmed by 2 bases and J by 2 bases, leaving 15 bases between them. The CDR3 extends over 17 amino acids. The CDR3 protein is CASSYAPGIINTGELFF. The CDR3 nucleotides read TGTGCCAGCAGTTACGCGCCCGGGATTATCAACACCGGGGAGCTGTTTTTT.

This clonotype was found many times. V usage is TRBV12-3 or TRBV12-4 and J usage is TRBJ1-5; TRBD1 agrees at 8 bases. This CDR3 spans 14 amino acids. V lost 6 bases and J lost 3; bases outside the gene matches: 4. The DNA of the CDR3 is TGTGCCAGCAGATCGACAGGGGTCAATCAGCCCCAGCATTTT. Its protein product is CASRSTGVNQPQHF.

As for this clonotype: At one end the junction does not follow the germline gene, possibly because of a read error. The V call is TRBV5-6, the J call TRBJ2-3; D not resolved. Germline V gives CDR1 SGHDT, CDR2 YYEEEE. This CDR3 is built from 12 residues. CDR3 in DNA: TGTGCCAGCAGAATTTCTAGGGATATGCAGTATTTT. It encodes CASRISRDMQYF.

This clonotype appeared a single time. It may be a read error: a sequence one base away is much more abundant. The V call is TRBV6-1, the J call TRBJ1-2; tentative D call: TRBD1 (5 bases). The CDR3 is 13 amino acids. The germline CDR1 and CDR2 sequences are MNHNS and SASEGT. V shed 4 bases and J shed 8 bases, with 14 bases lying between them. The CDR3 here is CASSAGTTRGYTF. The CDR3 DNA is TGTGCCAGCAGTGCCGGGACGACTAGAGGCTACACCTTC.

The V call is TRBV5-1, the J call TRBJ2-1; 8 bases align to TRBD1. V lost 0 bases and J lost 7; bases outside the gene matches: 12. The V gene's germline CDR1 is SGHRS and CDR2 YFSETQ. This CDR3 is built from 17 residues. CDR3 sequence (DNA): TGCGCCAGCAGCTTGGAGGGGGCAGGGGGCGCCTGGAATGAGCAGTTCTTC. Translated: CASSLEGAGGAWNEQFF.

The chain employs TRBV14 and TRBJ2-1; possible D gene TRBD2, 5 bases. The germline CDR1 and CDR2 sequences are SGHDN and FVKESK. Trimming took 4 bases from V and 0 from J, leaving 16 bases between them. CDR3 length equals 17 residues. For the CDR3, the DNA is TGTGCCAGCAGCCCCCTTCTTGGGAGCAGCTCCTACAATGAGCAGTTCTTC. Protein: CASSPLLGSSSYNEQFF. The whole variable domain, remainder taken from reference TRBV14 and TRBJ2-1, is EAGVTQFPSHSVIEKGQTVTLRCDPISGHDNLYWYRRVMGKEIKFLLHFVKESKQDESGMPNNRFLAERTGGTYSTLKVQPAELEDSGVYFCASSPLLGSSSYNEQFFGPGTRLTVL.

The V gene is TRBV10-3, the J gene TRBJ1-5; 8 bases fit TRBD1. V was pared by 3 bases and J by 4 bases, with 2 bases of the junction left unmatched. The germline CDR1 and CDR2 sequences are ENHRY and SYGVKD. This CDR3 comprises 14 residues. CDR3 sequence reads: CAISETGGNQPQHF. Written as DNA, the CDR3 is TGTGCCATCAGTGAAACAGGGGGGAATCAGCCCCAGCATTTT.

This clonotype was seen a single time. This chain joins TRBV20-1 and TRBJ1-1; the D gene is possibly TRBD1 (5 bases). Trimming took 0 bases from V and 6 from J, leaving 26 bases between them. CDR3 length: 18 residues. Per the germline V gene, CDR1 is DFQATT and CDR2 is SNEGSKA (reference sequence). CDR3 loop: CSARDLEGLPPEGAEAFF. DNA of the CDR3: TGCAGTGCTAGAGATCTGGAGGGTCTCCCGCCTGAAGGGGCTGAAGCTTTCTTT.

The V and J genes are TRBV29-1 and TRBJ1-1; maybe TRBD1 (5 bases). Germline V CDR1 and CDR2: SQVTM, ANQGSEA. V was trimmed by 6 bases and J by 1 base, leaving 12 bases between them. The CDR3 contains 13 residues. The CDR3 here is CSVTDGANTEAFF. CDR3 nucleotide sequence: TGCAGCGTCACGGACGGGGCGAACACTGAAGCTTTCTTT.

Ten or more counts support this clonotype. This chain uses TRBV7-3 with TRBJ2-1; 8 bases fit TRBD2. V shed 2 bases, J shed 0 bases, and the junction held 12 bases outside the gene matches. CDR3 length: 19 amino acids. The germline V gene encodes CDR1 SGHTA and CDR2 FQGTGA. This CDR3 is CASSLGIVAGLSSYNEQFF. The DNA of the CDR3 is TGTGCCAGCAGCTTAGGAATCGTAGCGGGACTAAGCTCCTACAATGAGCAGTTCTTC.

DNA of the CDR3: TGCAGCGTTGAGATTACCGGAGTGGGGGGCTACACCTTC. Translation: CSVEITGVGGYTF. The chain couples TRBV29-1 to TRBJ1-2, with D uncertain. Germline CDR1 reads SQVTM; CDR2 reads ANQGSEA. Trimming took 3 bases from V and 8 from J, leaving 16 bases between them. The CDR3 runs 13 residues.

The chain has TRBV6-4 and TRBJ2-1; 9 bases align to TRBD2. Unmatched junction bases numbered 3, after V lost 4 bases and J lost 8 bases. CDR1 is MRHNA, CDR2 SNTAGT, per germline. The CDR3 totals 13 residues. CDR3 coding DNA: TGTGCCAGCAGTGGGGAGCGGGGGGATGAGCAGTTCTTC. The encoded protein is CASSGERGDEQFF.

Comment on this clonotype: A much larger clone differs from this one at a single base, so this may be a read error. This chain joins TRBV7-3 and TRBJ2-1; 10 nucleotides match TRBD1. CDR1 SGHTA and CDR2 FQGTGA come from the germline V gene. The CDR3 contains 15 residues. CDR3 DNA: TGTACCAGCACCATCCGGGACAGGGGTTACAATGAGCAGTTCTTC. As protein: CTSTIRDRGYNEQFF. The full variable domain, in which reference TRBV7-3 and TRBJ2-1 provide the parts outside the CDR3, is GAGVSQTPSNKVTEKGKYVELRCDPISGHTALYWYRQSLGQGPEFLIYFQGTGAADDSGLPNDRFFAVRPEGSVSTLKIQRTERGDSAVYLCTSTIRDRGYNEQFFGPGTRLTVL.

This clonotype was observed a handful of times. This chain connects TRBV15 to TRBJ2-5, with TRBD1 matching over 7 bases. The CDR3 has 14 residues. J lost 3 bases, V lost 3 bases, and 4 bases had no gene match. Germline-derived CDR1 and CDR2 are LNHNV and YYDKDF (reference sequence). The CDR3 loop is CATSRKDREETQYF. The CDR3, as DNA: TGTGCCACCAGCAGGAAAGACAGGGAAGAGACCCAGTACTTC.

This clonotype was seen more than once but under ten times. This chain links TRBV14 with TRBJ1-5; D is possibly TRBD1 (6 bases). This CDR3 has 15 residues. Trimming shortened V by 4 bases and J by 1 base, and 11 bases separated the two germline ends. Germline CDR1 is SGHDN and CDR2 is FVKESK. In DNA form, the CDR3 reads TGTGCCAGCAGCCCAGCCGGACAGAGCAATCAGCCCCAGCATTTT. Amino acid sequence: CASSPAGQSNQPQHF.

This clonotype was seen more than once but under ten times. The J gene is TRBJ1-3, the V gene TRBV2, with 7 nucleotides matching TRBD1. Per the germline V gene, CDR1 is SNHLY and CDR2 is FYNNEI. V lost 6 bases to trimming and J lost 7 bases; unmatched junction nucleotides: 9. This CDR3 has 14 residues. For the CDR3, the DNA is TGTGCCAGCAGCTGGGGGGACAGTCAGAACACCATATATTTT. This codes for CASSWGDSQNTIYF.

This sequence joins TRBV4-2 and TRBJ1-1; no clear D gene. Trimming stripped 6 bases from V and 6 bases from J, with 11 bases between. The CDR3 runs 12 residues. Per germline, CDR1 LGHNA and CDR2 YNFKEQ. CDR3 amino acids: CASSPGLSEAFF. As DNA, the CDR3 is TGTGCCAGCAGTCCTGGTCTGTCTGAAGCTTTCTTT.

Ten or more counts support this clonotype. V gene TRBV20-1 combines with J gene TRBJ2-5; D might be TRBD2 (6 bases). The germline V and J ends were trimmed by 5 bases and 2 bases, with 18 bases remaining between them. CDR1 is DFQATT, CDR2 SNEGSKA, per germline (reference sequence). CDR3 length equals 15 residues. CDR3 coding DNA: TGCAGTGCTGCGGGGTACGGGGACCCACAAGAGACCCAGTACTTC. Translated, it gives CSAAGYGDPQETQYF.

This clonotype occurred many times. The CDR3 DNA sequence: TGTGCCAGCAGCTGGAGGAGCGACCACACCGGGGAGCTGTTTTTT. Its protein product is CASSWRSDHTGELFF. This chain joins TRBV7-2 and TRBJ2-2, with a weak D call TRBD2 (5 bases). The V gene's germline CDR1 is SGHTA and CDR2 FQGNSA. The CDR3 extends over 15 amino acids. V was shortened by 4 bases and J by 3 bases, with 12 bases between the two germline ends.

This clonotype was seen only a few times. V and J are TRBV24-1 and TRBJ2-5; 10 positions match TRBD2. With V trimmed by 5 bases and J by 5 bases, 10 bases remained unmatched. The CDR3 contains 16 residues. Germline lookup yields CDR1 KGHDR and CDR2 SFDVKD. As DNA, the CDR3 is TGTGCCACCAGTGGTGCCTCGAGCGGGGGGGAGGAGACCCAGTACTTC. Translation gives CATSGASSGGEETQYF.